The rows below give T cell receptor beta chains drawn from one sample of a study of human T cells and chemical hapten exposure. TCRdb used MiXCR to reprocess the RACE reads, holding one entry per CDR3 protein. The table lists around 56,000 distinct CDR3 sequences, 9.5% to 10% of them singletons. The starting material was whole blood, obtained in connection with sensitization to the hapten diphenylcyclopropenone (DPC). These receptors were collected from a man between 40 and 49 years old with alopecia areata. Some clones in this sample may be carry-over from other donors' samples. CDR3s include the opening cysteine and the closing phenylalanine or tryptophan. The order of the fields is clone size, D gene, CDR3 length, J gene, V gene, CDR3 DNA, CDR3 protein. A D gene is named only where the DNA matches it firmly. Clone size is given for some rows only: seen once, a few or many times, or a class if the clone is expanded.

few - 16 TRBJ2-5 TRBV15 TGTGCCACCAGCAGAGCCATGGTGGAGGTCGCGGAGACCCAGTACTTC CATSRAMVEVAETQYF
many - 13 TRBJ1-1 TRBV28 TGTGCCAGCAGTTTCGCGCAGGGAATTGAAGCTTTCTTT CASSFAQGIEAFF
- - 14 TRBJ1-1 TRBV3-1 TGTGCCAGCAGCCCCCGAGGCGTCTTATCTGAAGCTTTCTTT CASSPRGVLSEAFF
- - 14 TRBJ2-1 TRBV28 TGTGCCAGCAGTTTACACAGCGGGTACAATGAGCAGTTCTTC CASSLHSGYNEQFF
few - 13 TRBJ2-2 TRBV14 TGTGCCAGCAGTTACTCCGGGACCGGGGAGCTGTTTTTT CASSYSGTGELFF
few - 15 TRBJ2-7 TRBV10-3 TGTGCCATCAGTGATTGGCGGCCAGGGGACTACGAGCAGTACTTC CAISDWRPGDYEQYF
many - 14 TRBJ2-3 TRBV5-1 TGCGCCAGCAGCTTGGAGACGACCACAGATACGCAGTATTTT CASSLETTTDTQYF
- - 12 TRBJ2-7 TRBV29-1 TGCAGCGTTGTGGGAAGACAGTACGAGCAGTACTTC CSVVGRQYEQYF
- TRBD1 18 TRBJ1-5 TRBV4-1 TGCGCCAGCAGCCTATACGGGACAGGGGGCTTGAACAATCAGCCCCAGCATTTT CASSLYGTGGLNNQPQHF
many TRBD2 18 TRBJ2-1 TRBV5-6 TGTGCCAGCACCGATGGGACTAGCGGGAGTTGGGCCTACGGCGTGCAGTTCTTC CASTDGTSGSWAYGVQFF
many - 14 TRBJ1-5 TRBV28 TGTGCCAGCAGTTTAATCGCAGGCTATCAGCCCCAGCATTTT CASSLIAGYQPQHF
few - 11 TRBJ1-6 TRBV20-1 TGCAGTGTCCCGAGGGGAGAGGCCCTCCACTTT CSVPRGEALHF
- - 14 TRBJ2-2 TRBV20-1 TGCAGTGCAGAGACGGGCAGGGTGACCGGGGAGCTGTTTTTT CSAETGRVTGELFF
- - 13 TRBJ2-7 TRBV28 TGTGCCAGCAGCGGACCGAACTCCTACGAGCAGTACTTC CASSGPNSYEQYF
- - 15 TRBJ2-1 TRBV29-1 TGCAGCGTTGAAGATCGTCACAGGGTGCACAATGAGCAGTTCTTC CSVEDRHRVHNEQFF
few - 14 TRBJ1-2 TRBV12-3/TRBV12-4 TGTGCCAGCAGGCCAACCGGGTCTGGTCGTGGCTACACCTTC CASRPTGSGRGYTF
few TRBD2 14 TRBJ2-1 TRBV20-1 TGCAGTGCCTATCGGGGGGAGAGTTACAATGAGCAGTTCTTC CSAYRGESYNEQFF
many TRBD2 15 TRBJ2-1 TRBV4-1 TGCGCCAGCAGCCAAATGACTAGCGGGAGAAATGAGCAGTTCTTC CASSQMTSGRNEQFF
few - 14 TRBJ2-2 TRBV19 TGTGCCAGTAGTATGTTGGAGAACACCGGGGAGCTGTTTTTT CASSMLENTGELFF
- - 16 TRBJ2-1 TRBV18 TGTGCCAGCTCACCTTCAGGGGGACTCTTAAGTGGGGAGCAGTTCTTC CASSPSGGLLSGEQFF
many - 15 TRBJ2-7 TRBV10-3 TGTGCCATCAGTGATCCGGCGGAGCAGCCGTACGAGCAGTACTTC CAISDPAEQPYEQYF
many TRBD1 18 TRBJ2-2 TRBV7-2 TGTGCCAGCAGCATAGGGACAGGGGGCGTGGTGAACACCGGGGAGCTGTTTTTT CASSIGTGGVVNTGELFF
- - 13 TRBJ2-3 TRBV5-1 TGCGCCAGCAGCCAGCCTGGGATAGATACGCAGTATTTT CASSQPGIDTQYF
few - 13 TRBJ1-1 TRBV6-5 TGTGCCAGCAGGAGGACGGGTGGGTTTGAAGCTTTCTTT CASRRTGGFEAFF
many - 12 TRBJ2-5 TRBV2 TGTGCCAGCAGTGAACAAGAAGAGACCCAGTACTTC CASSEQEETQYF
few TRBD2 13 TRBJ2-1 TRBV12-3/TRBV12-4 TGTGCCAGCAGTTTTTCGGGGAGGGACGGAAGGATCTTC CASSFSGRDGRIF
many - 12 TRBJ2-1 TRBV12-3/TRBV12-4 TGTGCCAGCAGGGAGGGGCAAGCCCCAAATAGCTTC CASREGQAPNSF
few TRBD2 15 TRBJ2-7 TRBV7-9 TGTGCCAGCAGCACAACTAGCGGGAGGGCCGGAGAGCAGTACTTC CASSTTSGRAGEQYF
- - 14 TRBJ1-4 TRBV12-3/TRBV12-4 TGTGCCAGCAGTTTTCTGTCAACTAATGAAAAACTGTTTTTT CASSFLSTNEKLFF
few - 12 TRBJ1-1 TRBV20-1 TGCAGTGCTCGGAGGCCGAACACTGAAGCTTTCTTT CSARRPNTEAFF
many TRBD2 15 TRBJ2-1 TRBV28 TGTGCCAGCAACAGCCGACGGCGGGAGGGCCTTCAGCAGTTCTTC CASNSRRREGLQQFF
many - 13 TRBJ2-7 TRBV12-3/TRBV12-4 TGTGCCAGCAGTCAAGCAACGGGGCGCGAGCAGTACTTC CASSQATGREQYF
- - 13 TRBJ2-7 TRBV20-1 TGCAGTGCTAGAGAACCAGGGAGGTGGGAGCAGTACTTC CSAREPGRWEQYF
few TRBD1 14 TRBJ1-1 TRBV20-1 TGCAGTGCTAGAGAGGGACAGGGTCCGCCTGAAGCTTTCTTT CSAREGQGPPEAFF
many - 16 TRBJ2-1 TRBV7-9 TGTGCCAGCAGCTTAGTAGAGCTCAGGTCCTACAATGAGCAGTTCTTC CASSLVELRSYNEQFF
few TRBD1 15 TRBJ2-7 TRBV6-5 TGTGCCAGCAGTTACTCGAGGACAGGGGGCTTCGAGCAGTACTTC CASSYSRTGGFEQYF
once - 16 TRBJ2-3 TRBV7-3 TGTACCAGCAGCTTAGGGGCAGGGTCCGGCACAGATACGCAGTATTTT CTSSLGAGSGTDTQYF
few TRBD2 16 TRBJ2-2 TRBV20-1 TGCAGTGCTAGAGACTCGACAGCGGGAGCCACCGGGGAGCTGTTTTTT CSARDSTAGATGELFF
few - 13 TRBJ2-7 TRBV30 TGTGCCTGGAGTGTGGGGACGGGGCACGAGCAGTACTTC CAWSVGTGHEQYF
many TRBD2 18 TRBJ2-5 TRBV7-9 TGTGCCAGCAGCTTATGGGGGAGGGCACTCTCAACGTGGGAGACCCAGTACTTC CASSLWGRALSTWETQYF
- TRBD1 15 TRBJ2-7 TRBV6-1 TGTGCCAGCAGTGAAGCGACAGGGGGCTGGAACGAGCAGTACTTC CASSEATGGWNEQYF
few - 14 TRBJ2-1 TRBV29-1 TGCAGCGTTTGTCTCACCGGACTGTACAATGAGCAGTTCTTC CSVCLTGLYNEQFF
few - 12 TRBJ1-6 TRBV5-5 TGTGCCAGCAGCCACTCCCGGGAACCCCTCCACTTT CASSHSREPLHF
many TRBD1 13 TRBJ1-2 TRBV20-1 TGCAGTGCTAGATCGACAGGGGACTATGGCTACACCTTC CSARSTGDYGYTF
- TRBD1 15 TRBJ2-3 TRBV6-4 TGTGCCAGCAGCCCAGGGACAGGGGAGACAGATACGCAGTATTTT CASSPGTGETDTQYF
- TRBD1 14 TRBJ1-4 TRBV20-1 TGCAGTGCTGTCAGGGGGGCACTTAATGAAAAACTGTTTTTT CSAVRGALNEKLFF
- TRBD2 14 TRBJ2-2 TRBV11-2 TGTGCCAGCAGCTTAGTAGCGGGAGGGAGGGAGCTGTTTTTT CASSLVAGGRELFF
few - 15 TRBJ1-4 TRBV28 TGTGCCAGCAGCCCGGATGGTGCAACTAATGAAAAACTGTTTTTT CASSPDGATNEKLFF
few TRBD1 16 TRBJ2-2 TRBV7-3 TGTGCCAGCAGCCCATATGGGACAGGGGGAACCGGGGAGCTGTTTTTT CASSPYGTGGTGELFF
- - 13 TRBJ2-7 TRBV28 TGTGCCAGCACCCTGAGAGATTACTACGAGCAGTACTTC CASTLRDYYEQYF
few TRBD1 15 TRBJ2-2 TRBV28 TGTGCCAGCAGGAGAGGGGGCGAGGACACCGGGGAGCTGTTTTTT CASRRGGEDTGELFF
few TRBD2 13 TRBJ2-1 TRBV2 TGTGCCGGCGGCATGAAGCGGGGCAATGAGCAGTTCTTC CAGGMKRGNEQFF
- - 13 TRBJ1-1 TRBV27 TGTGCCAGCAGAACCCGGGCCATCACGCCGGCTTTCTTT CASRTRAITPAFF
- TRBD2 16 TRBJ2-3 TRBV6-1 TGTGCCAGCAGCGAACTCGTAGCGGGAGGCACAGATACGCAGTATTTT CASSELVAGGTDTQYF